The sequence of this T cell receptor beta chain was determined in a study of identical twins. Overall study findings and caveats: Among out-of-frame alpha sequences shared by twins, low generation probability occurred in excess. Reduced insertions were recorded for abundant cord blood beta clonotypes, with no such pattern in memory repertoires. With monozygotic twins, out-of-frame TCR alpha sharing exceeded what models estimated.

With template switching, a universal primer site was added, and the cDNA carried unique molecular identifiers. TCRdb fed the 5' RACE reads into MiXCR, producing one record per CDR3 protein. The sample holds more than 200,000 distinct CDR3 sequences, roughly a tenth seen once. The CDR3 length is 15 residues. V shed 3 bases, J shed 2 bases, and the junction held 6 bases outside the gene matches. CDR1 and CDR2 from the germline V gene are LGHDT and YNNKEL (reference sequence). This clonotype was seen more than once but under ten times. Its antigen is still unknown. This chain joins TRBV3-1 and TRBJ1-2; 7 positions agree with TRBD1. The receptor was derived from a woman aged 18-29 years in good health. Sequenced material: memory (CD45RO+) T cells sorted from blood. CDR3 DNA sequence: TGTGCCAGCAGCCATTCCTGGGACAGCAACTATGGCTACACCTTC. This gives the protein CASSHSWDSNYGYTF.